The subject of this entry is one T cell receptor (beta chain). Its antigen remains unidentified. The data belong to a study of CD4+ T cells in melanoma. Assay: immunoSEQ multiplex PCR; the TCRdb copy retains only in-frame clones and omits some. The repertoire consists of 140,000 or so clones, with about 90% occurring once and the leading ten covering 1.5%. V was shortened by 1 base and J by 0 bases, with 11 bases between the two germline ends. The CDR3 spans 15 residues. The germline gives CDR1 GTSNPN, CDR2 SVGIG (reference sequence). The study's findings and limits: In melanoma, neoantigen-specific CD4+ T cells reportedly differed in differentiation state. A reported correlation linked neoantigen-specific CD4+ T cells to CD8+, macrophage and B cell function.

This chain links TRBV30 with TRBJ2-3, with D tentatively TRBD1 (5 bases). This TCR derives from a human donor with melanoma. CDR3 sequence reads: CAWSGKGWSTDTQYF. DNA for the CDR3: TGTGCCTGGAGTGGTAAGGGGTGGAGCACAGATACGCAGTATTTT.